This TCR beta chain was identified during a study of blood T cell repertoires in COVID-19. About the study: PBMCs, B-cell-depleted T cells, or T cells were the source of the cDNA or gDNA that made up the material.

The CDR3 length is 16 residues. Trimming removed 2 bases from V and 2 bases from J, with 14 bases in between. The germline gives CDR1 SGHAT, CDR2 FQNNGV. Authors' data handling: Reference gene primer amplification gave estimated nucleated cell counts. Assay: immunoSEQ multiplex PCR; the TCRdb copy retains only in-frame clones and omits some. The DNA was the basis for D and trimming; V, J and clone size are from that table. This sample has about 140,000 clones, with roughly 78% found just once. The chain joins TRBV11-2 to TRBJ2-3; a possible D gene is TRBD2 (6 bases). Material: peripheral blood. This clonotype was obtained from a man aged 60 to 75 with acute or convalescent COVID-19. The CDR3 DNA sequence: TGTGCCAGCAGCTTAACAGCGGGTAAATTCACAGATACGCAGTATTTT. Amino acid sequence: CASSLTAGKFTDTQYF.